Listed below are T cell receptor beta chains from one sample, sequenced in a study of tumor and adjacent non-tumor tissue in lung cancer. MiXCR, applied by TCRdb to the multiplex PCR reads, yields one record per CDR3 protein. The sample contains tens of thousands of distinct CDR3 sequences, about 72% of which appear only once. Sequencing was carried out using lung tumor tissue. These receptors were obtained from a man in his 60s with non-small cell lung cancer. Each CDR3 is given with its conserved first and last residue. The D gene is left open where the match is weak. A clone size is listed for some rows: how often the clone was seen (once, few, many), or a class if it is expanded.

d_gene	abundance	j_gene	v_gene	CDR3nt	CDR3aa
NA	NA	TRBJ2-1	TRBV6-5	TGTGCCAGCAGTAACCCCGGGGCTAGTCGTTTCAATGATCAGTTCTTC	CASSNPGASRFNDQFF
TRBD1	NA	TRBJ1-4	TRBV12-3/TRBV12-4	TGTGCCAGCAGCCCCAGCAGGGACAGAGGTGAAGAACTGTTTTTT	CASSPSRDRGEELFF
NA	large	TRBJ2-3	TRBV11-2	TGTGCCAGCAGATTCGAAGGGCTGGATACGCAGTATTTT	CASRFEGLDTQYF
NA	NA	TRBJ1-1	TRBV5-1	TGCGCCAGCAGCTTGGATTCGGCGTCTTCCTTGACTGAAGCTTACTTT	CASSLDSASSLTEAYF
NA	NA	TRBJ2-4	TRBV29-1	TGCAGCGTTGATAACAGGCTAGCCAAAAACATTCAGTACTTC	CSVDNRLAKNIQYF
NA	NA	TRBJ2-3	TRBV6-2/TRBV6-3	TGTTCCAGCAGTTCGGGGACGATGTTCGCAGTCACGTATTTT	CSSSSGTMFAVTYF
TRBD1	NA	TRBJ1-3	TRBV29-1	TGCAGCGTTCGGGCGGGACAGTACTCTGGAAACATCATATATTTT	CSVRAGQYSGNIIYF
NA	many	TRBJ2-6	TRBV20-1	TGCAGTGCTAGAGCTGGGGCCAACGTCCTGACTTTC	CSARAGANVLTF
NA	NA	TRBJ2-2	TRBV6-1	TGTGCCAGCAGCCATGTCGGGGAGTTGTTTTTT	CASSHVGELFF
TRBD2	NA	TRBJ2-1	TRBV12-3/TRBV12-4	TGTACCAGCAGTTTAGAGGGAGGGCCTGTTTGGAATGAGCAGTCCTTC	CTSSLEGGPVWNEQSF
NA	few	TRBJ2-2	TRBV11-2	TGTGCCAGCAGCCCTACCCAGGAAGGGGACACCGGGGAGCTGCTTTTT	CASSPTQEGDTGELLF
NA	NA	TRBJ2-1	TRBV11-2	TGTGGCAACAGCTTAGGACAGTTGTACATTGAGCAGTTCTTC	CGNSLGQLYIEQFF
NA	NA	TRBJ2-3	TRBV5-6	TGTGTCAGCAGCTTTGTCTGGATTACAGATACGCAGTATTTT	CVSSFVWITDTQYF
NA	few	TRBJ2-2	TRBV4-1	TGTGCCAACAGCCGGAAGGGCTCCACCGGGGAGCTGTTTTTT	CANSRKGSTGELFF
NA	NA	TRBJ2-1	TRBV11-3	TGTGCCAGCTGCTTAGACGGACCTGGCGAGGGCCATGAGCAGTTCTTC	CASCLDGPGEGHEQFF
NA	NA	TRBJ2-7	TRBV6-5	TGTGCCAGCAGTTTCTCTTGGGCAGGATCCGAGCAGTACTTC	CASSFSWAGSEQYF
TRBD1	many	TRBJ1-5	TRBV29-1	TGCAGCGCCCAGGGACAGTGGGATCAGCCCCAGCATTTT	CSAQGQWDQPQHF
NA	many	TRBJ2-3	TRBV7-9	TGTGCCAGCAGCTTAGCGCTAAGGGACATGCAGTATTTT	CASSLALRDMQYF
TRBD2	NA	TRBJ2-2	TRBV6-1	TGTGCCAGCACCGGAGTAGCGGGGATAAACACCGGGGAGCTATTTTTT	CASTGVAGINTGELFF
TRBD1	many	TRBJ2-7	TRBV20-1	TGCAGTGCTAGAGACCCAAATCGGGACAGTATCAACGAGCAGTACTTC	CSARDPNRDSINEQYF
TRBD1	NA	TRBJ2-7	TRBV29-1	TGCAGCCTCCGGGACAGGGGAGAGCAGTACTTC	CSLRDRGEQYF
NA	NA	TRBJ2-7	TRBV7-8	TGTGCCAGCAGTACCTCCCAGGCGACTAGCTCCTACGAGCAGTACTTC	CASSTSQATSSYEQYF
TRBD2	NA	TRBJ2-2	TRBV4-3	TGCGCCAGCAGCCAAGTGGGGACTAGCGCTGCCAGCGGGGAGCTGTTTTTT	CASSQVGTSAASGELFF
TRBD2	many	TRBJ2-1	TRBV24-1	TGTGCCACCAGTGATTTGGCTTGGACTAGCGGGGGAGGCGGTGTGCAGTTCTTC	CATSDLAWTSGGGGVQFF
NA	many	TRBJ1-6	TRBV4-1	TGCGCCAGCAGCCAAGTAGCCGGGGTTGGGAGCTCCTATAATTCACCCCTCCACTTT	CASSQVAGVGSSYNSPLHF
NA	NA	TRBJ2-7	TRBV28	TGTGCCAGCAGAACCCGGGGCCGTGGGGGATCCTACGAGCGGTACTTC	CASRTRGRGGSYERYF
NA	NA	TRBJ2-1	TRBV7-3	TGTGCCAGCAGCGATGCCGGCGGGACAGAAACCTACAATGAGCAGTTCTTC	CASSDAGGTETYNEQFF
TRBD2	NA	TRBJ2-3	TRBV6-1	TGTGCTAGCAGTGAATGGACTAGCGGGATTCCGCAGTATTTT	CASSEWTSGIPQYF
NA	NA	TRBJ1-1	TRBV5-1	TGCGCCAGCAGCAGCCCCTCACTATGGGGAGCTTTCTTT	CASSSPSLWGAFF
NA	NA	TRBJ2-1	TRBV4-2	TGTACCAGCAGCCATGATGTGGATAGCAAGGATGAGCAGTTCTTC	CTSSHDVDSKDEQFF
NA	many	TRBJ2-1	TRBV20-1	TGCAGTGCGAAGCCCGTAAATTGGGGCAATGAGCAGTTCTTC	CSAKPVNWGNEQFF
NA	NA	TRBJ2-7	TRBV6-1	TGTGCCAGCAGTGAAGCGTATTTCGGGGGAGCCTACGAGCAATACTTC	CASSEAYFGGAYEQYF
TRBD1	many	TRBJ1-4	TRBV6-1	TGTGCCAGCAGGGTCAGGGGGCTTGATGAAAAACTGTTTTTT	CASRVRGLDEKLFF
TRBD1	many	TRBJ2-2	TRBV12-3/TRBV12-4	TGTGCCAGCAAGACAGGGGTAACCGGGGAGCTGTTTTTT	CASKTGVTGELFF
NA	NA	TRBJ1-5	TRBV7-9	TGTGCCAACAGCTTAGAGGACACCAATCAGCCCCAGCATTTT	CANSLEDTNQPQHF
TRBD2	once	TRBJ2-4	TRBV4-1	TGCGCCAGCAGCCAAGACGGAGTTGCTAGCGGGAAGGCCAAAAACATTCAGTACTTC	CASSQDGVASGKAKNIQYF
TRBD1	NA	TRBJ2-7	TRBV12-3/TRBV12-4	TGTGCCAGCAGTTGGATAAATACAGGGGCCTACGAGCAGTGCTTC	CASSWINTGAYEQCF
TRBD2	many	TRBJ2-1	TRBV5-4	TGTGCCAGCAGCGCCACTAGCGGGACGGGTAATGAGCAGTTCTTC	CASSATSGTGNEQFF
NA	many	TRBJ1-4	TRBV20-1	TGCAGTGCCGCGGACAGCGAAGGGGCCAGGCTGTTTTTT	CSAADSEGARLFF
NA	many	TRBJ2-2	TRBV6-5	TGTGCCAGCAGTTACCGGACTATGATGGCCGGGGAGCTGTTTTTT	CASSYRTMMAGELFF
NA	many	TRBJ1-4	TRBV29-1	TGCAGCGTGTTTGACCTTAATGAAAAACTGTTTTTT	CSVFDLNEKLFF
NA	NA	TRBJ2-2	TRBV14	TGTGCCAGCAGTCTTAACACCGGGGAGCTGTTTTTT	CASSLNTGELFF
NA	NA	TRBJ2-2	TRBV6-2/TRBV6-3	TGTGCCAGCTGTTCATCGGAAAACACCGTGGAGCTGTTTTTT	CASCSSENTVELFF
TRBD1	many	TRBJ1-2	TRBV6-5	TGTGCCAGCAGAACCCGGGTCGACAGGGGGGAAAGTGGCTACACCTTC	CASRTRVDRGESGYTF
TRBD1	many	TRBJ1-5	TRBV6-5	TGTGCCACCGGACAGGGTAATCAGCCCCAGCATTTT	CATGQGNQPQHF
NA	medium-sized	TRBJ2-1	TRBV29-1	TGCAGCGTTGTGGACAATGAGCAGTTCTTC	CSVVDNEQFF
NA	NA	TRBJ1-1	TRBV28	TGTGCCACGATAAGGACAAGGATGAACACTGAAGCTTTCTTT	CATIRTRMNTEAFF